The 4 T cell receptor beta chains below were found in one sample sequenced in a study of T cell changes during pregnancy in multiple sclerosis (dated 2019 in TCRdb). Library creation used the immunoSEQ multiplex PCR assay. Not all clones reach the TCRdb copy of this immuneACCESS table, which keeps in-frame sequences only. Checked studies attribute under half of the gap to unresolved V genes and leave the rest unexplained. The sample table lists tens of thousands of clones, more than 75% of them with a count of one. Nearly 0.75% of the sample rests with the top ten. The source material was CD4+ T cells from peripheral blood mononuclear cells, sampled in the first trimester of pregnancy. The receptor source for this set is a female donor in good health, enrolled as a control in a pregnancy study.

The V gene is TRBV4-1, the J gene TRBJ2-1; 13 nucleotides align to TRBD2. With 1 base clipped from V and 12 bases from J, the junction kept 6 bases outside the gene matches. The CDR3 is 15 residues long. Per the germline V gene, CDR1 is MGHRA and CDR2 is YSYEKL. CDR3 coding DNA: TGCGCCAGCAGCCAAGTTGTACTAGCGGGAGGGGTGCAGTTCTTC. This sequence encodes CASSQVVLAGGVQFF.

This clone is judged medium-sized (0.01 to 0.1%). The chain joins TRBV29-1 to TRBJ2-7; a possible D gene is TRBD2 (6 bases). This CDR3 spans 14 amino acids. The ends were cut back, 7 bases at V and 7 bases at J, with 23 bases in the middle. CDR1 SQVTM and CDR2 ANQGSEA come from the germline V gene. CDR3 amino acids: CSAAGTATYGEQYF. Written as DNA, the CDR3 is TGCAGCGCCGCTGGGACTGCAACCTACGGGGAGCAGTACTTC.

The rearrangement links TRBV7-3 to TRBJ2-4; 12 bases are a match to TRBD2. V lost 5 bases and J lost 0; bases outside the gene matches: 14. The germline V gene encodes CDR1 SGHTA and CDR2 FQGTGA. The CDR3 covers 20 residues. This chain's CDR3 is CASSLTQLAGGELAKNIQYF. CDR3 sequence (DNA): TGTGCCAGCAGCCTTACTCAACTAGCGGGGGGAGAATTAGCCAAAAACATTCAGTACTTC.

The chain recombines TRBV28 with TRBJ1-5; TRBD1 might be the D (5 bases). V was pared by 5 bases and J by 2 bases, with 16 bases between. CDR3 length equals 16 residues. CDR1 is MDHEN, CDR2 SYDVKM, per germline. The CDR3 DNA sequence: TGTGCCAGCAGTCTAGGATCAACGGGGGGCAATCAGCCCCAGCATTTT. This sequence encodes CASSLGSTGGNQPQHF.